This is a list of T cell receptor beta chains from one sample in a study of blood T cell repertoires in COVID-19. TCRdb keeps only in-frame clones here, not all; method: immunoSEQ multiplex PCR. This sample has roughly 500,000 clones; 80% to 90% occur once, and the top ten carry approximately 3%. Sample: peripheral blood. The receptors stem from a human donor in a cohort sampled during active COVID-19. CDR3s include the opening cysteine and the closing phenylalanine or tryptophan. Each record gives: V gene, J gene, clone size, D gene, CDR3 DNA, CDR3 protein. A D gene is named only where the DNA matches it firmly. Clone size is shown for a subset of rows, as once, few, many or a class of expanded clone.

V gene: TRBV11-2
J gene: TRBJ2-7
clone size: NA
D gene: NA
CDR3 DNA: TGTGCCAGCAGCTTAAATAGGGTAGGGGGCGAGCAGTACTTC
CDR3 protein: CASSLNRVGGEQYF

V gene: TRBV6-2/TRBV6-3
J gene: TRBJ2-1
clone size: NA
D gene: TRBD2
CDR3 DNA: TGTGCCAGCAGTTCTCTAGCGGGCCCCTACAATGAGCAGTTCTTC
CDR3 protein: CASSSLAGPYNEQFF

V gene: TRBV3-1/TRBV3-2
J gene: TRBJ2-7
clone size: few
D gene: NA
CDR3 DNA: TGTGCCAGCAGCCAAGCGGGAGCGCCTCAGCAGTACTTC
CDR3 protein: CASSQAGAPQQYF

V gene: TRBV28
J gene: TRBJ2-5
clone size: NA
D gene: NA
CDR3 DNA: TGTGCCAGCAGTTTGGTGAAGCCGAAAGAGACCCAGTACTTC
CDR3 protein: CASSLVKPKETQYF

V gene: TRBV9
J gene: TRBJ1-3
clone size: few
D gene: NA
CDR3 DNA: TGTGCCAGCAGCCCTCGGTTGCCCTCTGGAAACACCATATATTTT
CDR3 protein: CASSPRLPSGNTIYF

V gene: TRBV25-1
J gene: TRBJ2-3
clone size: NA
D gene: TRBD2
CDR3 DNA: TGTGCCAGCAGTGAATTGACTAGCGGGGTCACGCAGTATTTT
CDR3 protein: CASSELTSGVTQYF

V gene: TRBV7-2
J gene: TRBJ1-6
clone size: NA
D gene: NA
CDR3 DNA: TGTGCCAGCAGCATGCACAGCTATAATTCACCCCTCCACTTT
CDR3 protein: CASSMHSYNSPLHF

V gene: TRBV5-4
J gene: TRBJ2-2
clone size: few
D gene: TRBD1
CDR3 DNA: TGTGCCAGCAGCTTGGCCCGGGACAGGGACACCGGGGAGCTGTTTTTT
CDR3 protein: CASSLARDRDTGELFF

V gene: TRBV10-3
J gene: TRBJ2-5
clone size: NA
D gene: TRBD2
CDR3 DNA: TGTGCCATCAGTGACGGGATGAGCGGGAGATTTGAGACCCAGTACTTC
CDR3 protein: CAISDGMSGRFETQYF

V gene: TRBV5-1
J gene: TRBJ1-1
clone size: NA
D gene: NA
CDR3 DNA: TGCGCCAGCAGCTACAGCAACACTGAAGCTTTCTTT
CDR3 protein: CASSYSNTEAFF

V gene: TRBV19
J gene: TRBJ2-2
clone size: NA
D gene: TRBD1
CDR3 DNA: TGTGCCAGTAGTATACGAGGGACAGGACTAACCGGGGAGCTGTTTTTT
CDR3 protein: CASSIRGTGLTGELFF

V gene: TRBV12-5
J gene: TRBJ1-2
clone size: NA
D gene: NA
CDR3 DNA: TGTGCTAGTGGTTTTGACGGGAGCTCCTATGGCTACACCTTC
CDR3 protein: CASGFDGSSYGYTF

V gene: TRBV7-9
J gene: TRBJ2-3
clone size: NA
D gene: TRBD2
CDR3 DNA: TGTGCCAGCAGCTTAGATGGCGGGAGGGCCCGCACAGATACGCAGTATTTT
CDR3 protein: CASSLDGGRARTDTQYF

V gene: TRBV30
J gene: TRBJ2-1
clone size: NA
D gene: TRBD2
CDR3 DNA: TGTGCCTGGAGTCCGCTAGCGGAGGGGAATGAGCAGTTCTTC
CDR3 protein: CAWSPLAEGNEQFF

V gene: TRBV4-3
J gene: TRBJ2-1
clone size: NA
D gene: TRBD2
CDR3 DNA: TGCGCCAGCAGCCAAAGTGGCGGGGGACTAGCGGCCTCCTACAATGAGCAGTTCTTC
CDR3 protein: CASSQSGGGLAASYNEQFF

V gene: TRBV28
J gene: TRBJ1-2
clone size: NA
D gene: TRBD1
CDR3 DNA: TGTGCCAGCAGTCCCGACAGGGGACGGTATGGCTACACCTTC
CDR3 protein: CASSPDRGRYGYTF

V gene: TRBV5-1
J gene: TRBJ2-3
clone size: few
D gene: NA
CDR3 DNA: TGCGCCAGCAGCTTGGATCTGAGCACAGATACGCAGTATTTT
CDR3 protein: CASSLDLSTDTQYF

V gene: TRBV5-6
J gene: TRBJ2-1
clone size: NA
D gene: TRBD2
CDR3 DNA: TGTGCCAGCAGCTTGGGACTAGCGGAGAATGAGCAGTTCTTC
CDR3 protein: CASSLGLAENEQFF

V gene: TRBV11-2
J gene: TRBJ2-1
clone size: NA
D gene: NA
CDR3 DNA: TGTGCCAGCAGCTTAGGGACTACCCCGGTCAATGAGCAGTTCTTC
CDR3 protein: CASSLGTTPVNEQFF

V gene: TRBV11-3
J gene: TRBJ1-2
clone size: NA
D gene: NA
CDR3 DNA: TGTGCCAGCAGCGTCGTCGGGCAGGGCAATGGCTACACCTTC
CDR3 protein: CASSVVGQGNGYTF

V gene: TRBV19
J gene: TRBJ1-2
clone size: few
D gene: NA
CDR3 DNA: TGTGCCAGTAGTACGAAAACAGGACCCTATGGCTACACCTTC
CDR3 protein: CASSTKTGPYGYTF

V gene: TRBV19
J gene: TRBJ2-3
clone size: NA
D gene: TRBD1
CDR3 DNA: TGTGCCAGTAGCCGCCGGGACAGGCAAGGAGATACGCAGTATTTT
CDR3 protein: CASSRRDRQGDTQYF

V gene: TRBV11-2
J gene: TRBJ2-7
clone size: NA
D gene: TRBD2
CDR3 DNA: TGTGCCAGCAGCAATAATCCTCGACTAGCTGCGTGGGAGCAGTACTTC
CDR3 protein: CASSNNPRLAAWEQYF

V gene: TRBV30
J gene: TRBJ2-2
clone size: NA
D gene: TRBD1
CDR3 DNA: TGTGCCTGGAGTAGGGGGCCCCCAAACACCGGGGAGCTGTTTTTT
CDR3 protein: CAWSRGPPNTGELFF

V gene: TRBV18
J gene: TRBJ1-5
clone size: once
D gene: NA
CDR3 DNA: TGTGCCAGCTCACTAGTTGCTGAACCCCAGCATTTT
CDR3 protein: CASSLVAEPQHF

V gene: TRBV3-1/TRBV3-2
J gene: TRBJ2-3
clone size: NA
D gene: NA
CDR3 DNA: TGTGCCAGCAGCCAAGTTGAGGCCAGAGATACGCAGTATTTT
CDR3 protein: CASSQVEARDTQYF

V gene: TRBV19
J gene: TRBJ2-2
clone size: NA
D gene: TRBD1
CDR3 DNA: TGTGCCAGTAGTAAGAGGGGGCAAGACACCGGGGAGCTGTTTTTT
CDR3 protein: CASSKRGQDTGELFF

V gene: TRBV30
J gene: TRBJ1-2
clone size: NA
D gene: TRBD1
CDR3 DNA: TGTGCCTGGAGTTCACAGGGGACCTATGGCTACACCTTC
CDR3 protein: CAWSSQGTYGYTF

V gene: TRBV10-3
J gene: TRBJ1-1
clone size: NA
D gene: NA
CDR3 DNA: TGTGCCATCAGCCCCCAGGGGATGAACACTGAAGCTTTCTTT
CDR3 protein: CAISPQGMNTEAFF

V gene: TRBV7-2
J gene: TRBJ2-7
clone size: NA
D gene: TRBD2
CDR3 DNA: TGTGCCAGCAGCTTCCAGACTAGCGGGAGTAACGAGCAGTACTTC
CDR3 protein: CASSFQTSGSNEQYF

V gene: TRBV29-1
J gene: TRBJ2-7
clone size: NA
D gene: TRBD2
CDR3 DNA: TGCAGCGTTGCTATGGGACTAGCGGTATCCTACGAGCAGTACTTC
CDR3 protein: CSVAMGLAVSYEQYF

V gene: TRBV5-1
J gene: TRBJ1-3
clone size: NA
D gene: NA
CDR3 DNA: TGCGCCAGCAGCGGCCGGGAGAGGGACTCTGGAAACACCATATATTTT
CDR3 protein: CASSGRERDSGNTIYF

V gene: TRBV6-5
J gene: TRBJ2-7
clone size: NA
D gene: TRBD2
CDR3 DNA: TGTGCCAGCACCACCGGGACTAGCGGGGGTTACGAGCAGTACTTC
CDR3 protein: CASTTGTSGGYEQYF

V gene: TRBV7-9
J gene: TRBJ1-1
clone size: NA
D gene: NA
CDR3 DNA: TGTGCCAGCAGCTTCGAAGGGTTGGGAGCCCTCAACACTGAAGCTTTCTTT
CDR3 protein: CASSFEGLGALNTEAFF

V gene: TRBV27
J gene: TRBJ1-2
clone size: NA
D gene: TRBD1
CDR3 DNA: TGTGCCAGCAGTTTCTTTCCGGACAGGGCGTATGGCTACACCTTC
CDR3 protein: CASSFFPDRAYGYTF

V gene: TRBV10-3
J gene: TRBJ1-1
clone size: once
D gene: TRBD1
CDR3 DNA: TGTGCCATCAGTCCTCAGGGGGCGTCGATTGAAGCTTTCTTT
CDR3 protein: CAISPQGASIEAFF

V gene: TRBV28
J gene: TRBJ2-3
clone size: NA
D gene: TRBD1
CDR3 DNA: TGTGCCAGCAGTCGTACAGGGGCAAGAGATACGCAGTATTTT
CDR3 protein: CASSRTGARDTQYF

V gene: TRBV28
J gene: TRBJ2-7
clone size: few
D gene: NA
CDR3 DNA: TGTGCCAGCAGTTTTATAGGCCTAGCCGTTGTTCCCCCCTCCTACGAGCAGTACTTC
CDR3 protein: CASSFIGLAVVPPSYEQYF

V gene: TRBV5-4
J gene: TRBJ1-6
clone size: NA
D gene: NA
CDR3 DNA: TGTGCCAGCAGCTTACTAAATTCACCCCTCCACTTT
CDR3 protein: CASSLLNSPLHF

V gene: TRBV11-1
J gene: TRBJ1-6
clone size: NA
D gene: NA
CDR3 DNA: TGTGCCAGCAGCTTAGCGAGGAATTCACCCCTCCACTTT
CDR3 protein: CASSLARNSPLHF

V gene: TRBV2
J gene: TRBJ1-5
clone size: NA
D gene: NA
CDR3 DNA: TGTGCCAGCATGGGGGACACAGGAGGCAATCAGCCCCAGCATTTT
CDR3 protein: CASMGDTGGNQPQHF

V gene: TRBV6-5
J gene: TRBJ1-1
clone size: NA
D gene: NA
CDR3 DNA: TGTGCCAGCAGAACGACAGGCTTGAACACTGAAGCTTTCTTT
CDR3 protein: CASRTTGLNTEAFF

V gene: TRBV5-1
J gene: TRBJ2-3
clone size: NA
D gene: NA
CDR3 DNA: TGCGCCAGCAGCTTCAGCCAGGGTGGCACAGATACGCAGTATTTT
CDR3 protein: CASSFSQGGTDTQYF

V gene: TRBV7-3
J gene: TRBJ2-7
clone size: NA
D gene: TRBD2
CDR3 DNA: TGTGCCAGCAGCTTAGTTAGCGGGAGTGCCTACGAGCAGTACTTC
CDR3 protein: CASSLVSGSAYEQYF

V gene: TRBV18
J gene: TRBJ2-2
clone size: NA
D gene: TRBD2
CDR3 DNA: TGTGCCAGCTCACCAGCGGGAGTCGGCACCGGGGAGCTGTTTTTT
CDR3 protein: CASSPAGVGTGELFF

V gene: TRBV6-1
J gene: TRBJ1-5
clone size: few
D gene: NA
CDR3 DNA: TGTGCCAGCAGTGGACGGGGCGGAGGGGACAATCAGCCCCAGCATTTT
CDR3 protein: CASSGRGGGDNQPQHF

V gene: TRBV19
J gene: TRBJ1-1
clone size: NA
D gene: NA
CDR3 DNA: TGTGCCACCATAGAAGGGCCGACTAAGCGGACTGAAGCTTTCTTT
CDR3 protein: CATIEGPTKRTEAFF

V gene: TRBV9
J gene: TRBJ2-1
clone size: NA
D gene: NA
CDR3 DNA: TGTGCCAGCAGCGTATTAGGAGGGGCAGACTACAATGAGCAGTTCTTC
CDR3 protein: CASSVLGGADYNEQFF

V gene: TRBV29-1
J gene: TRBJ1-1
clone size: NA
D gene: TRBD1
CDR3 DNA: TGCAGCGTGGCGTGGACAGGGGAAGCTGAAGCTTTCTTT
CDR3 protein: CSVAWTGEAEAFF

V gene: TRBV21-1
J gene: TRBJ1-3
clone size: few
D gene: NA
CDR3 DNA: TGTGCCAGCAGCAAAGTAGTCCAGGCTTGGGTCCCCTCCTCTGGAAACACCATATATTTT
CDR3 protein: CASSKVVQAWVPSSGNTIYF

V gene: TRBV5-6
J gene: TRBJ1-5
clone size: few
D gene: NA
CDR3 DNA: TGTGCCAGCAGCTTGGGACAGAATCAGCCCCAGCATTTT
CDR3 protein: CASSLGQNQPQHF

V gene: TRBV28
J gene: TRBJ2-3
clone size: few
D gene: TRBD2
CDR3 DNA: TGTGCCAGCAGAGCTAGCGGGAGCACAGATACGCAGTATTTT
CDR3 protein: CASRASGSTDTQYF

V gene: TRBV6-1
J gene: TRBJ1-5
clone size: NA
D gene: NA
CDR3 DNA: TGTGCCAGCAGTGAAGTTGGGGGGGCTCCCAGGCCCCAGCATTTT
CDR3 protein: CASSEVGGAPRPQHF

V gene: TRBV7-9
J gene: TRBJ2-1
clone size: NA
D gene: NA
CDR3 DNA: TGTGCCAGCAGCTTAGCGCGGGCGGGGAGGTCGTACAATGAGCAGTTCTTC
CDR3 protein: CASSLARAGRSYNEQFF

V gene: TRBV15
J gene: TRBJ1-4
clone size: NA
D gene: NA
CDR3 DNA: TGTGCCACCAGTCAACTAAGGGGCTTAGATGAAAAACTGTTTTTT
CDR3 protein: CATSQLRGLDEKLFF

V gene: TRBV7-2
J gene: TRBJ2-3
clone size: NA
D gene: NA
CDR3 DNA: TGTGCCAGCAGCTTAATAATCCCGTCCGCAGATACGCAGTATTTT
CDR3 protein: CASSLIIPSADTQYF